The 3 T cell receptor beta chains presented below share a single source sample, sequenced in a study of T cell changes during pregnancy in multiple sclerosis (dated by TCRdb to about 2019). Library preparation used the immunoSEQ multiplex PCR assay. In its TCRdb copy, this immuneACCESS table keeps in-frame sequences only and misses some clones. Where compared with another copy, unresolved V genes explain less than half of these, and the others have no known cause. Within this sample are around 38,000 clones, with 92% of them counted one time only. The ten largest clones capture about 6.1% of the sample. The sequencing used CD8+ T cells from peripheral blood mononuclear cells, collected in the third trimester of pregnancy. The receptors here all came from a female donor with multiple sclerosis, enrolled in a pregnancy study.

The chain is built from TRBV29-1 and TRBJ2-1; 14 positions match TRBD2. Germline V gene lookup returns CDR1 SQVTM and CDR2 ANQGSEA. The V gene end was trimmed by 4 bases and the J gene end by 3 bases; junction bases not matched to a gene: 5. There are 16 residues in the CDR3. The DNA for the CDR3 is TGCAGCGTTGCGGGACTAGCGGGAGTCGGCTACAATGAGCAGTTCTTC. It encodes CSVAGLAGVGYNEQFF.

This clone was seen just once. The chain carries TRBV6-1 and TRBJ1-1; TRBD1 matches 9 bases. Trimming took 3 bases from V and 1 from J; bases not matched to a gene: 6. Germline V lookup: CDR1 MNHNS, CDR2 SASEGT. The CDR3 has 16 residues. The CDR3 is CASSEDRGRGNTEAFF. CDR3 nucleotides: TGTGCCAGCAGTGAGGACAGGGGTAGGGGGAACACTGAAGCTTTCTTT.

In the case of this clone: Germline is not matched at one junction end, which may reflect a read error. This chain uses TRBV14 with TRBJ1-4, with TRBD1 matching 7 bases. The germline gives CDR1 SGHDN, CDR2 FVKESK. The CDR3 covers 13 residues. CDR3 in amino acids: CASSQDSYGQVRF. The CDR3 DNA reads as TGTGCCAGCAGCCAAGATAGTTACGGACAGGTCCGTTTT.